Listed here are 15 T cell receptor beta chains from one sample, sequenced in a study of T cell responses to AZD1222 COVID-19 vaccine. Libraries were prepared by immunoSEQ multiplex PCR; TCRdb keeps only in-frame clonotypes and omits some of them. This sample has 70,000 or so clones; 70% to 80% occur once, and the top ten carry around 25%. Specimen: peripheral blood, collected on day 0 of MenACWY control vaccination. These TCRs come from an adult in good health.

V and J are TRBV5-1 and TRBJ1-4; TRBD1 might be the D (6 bases). Deletions cut 5 bases from V and 4 bases from J, with 18 bases between. Germline values: CDR1 SGHRS, CDR2 YFSETQ. The CDR3 is made up of 16 amino acids. The CDR3 protein is CASRGGQGIRNEKLFF. The DNA for the CDR3 is TGCGCCAGCAGAGGCGGTCAGGGGATACGTAATGAAAAACTGTTTTTT.

This clone occurred once. The chain joins TRBV6-2 or TRBV6-3 to TRBJ2-1; 13 positions agree with TRBD2. Per germline, CDR1 MNHEY and CDR2 SVGEGT. The CDR3 contains 15 residues. Trimming took 5 bases from V and 9 from J; bases not matched to a gene: 7. CDR3: CASSGGLAGVSEQFF. In DNA, the CDR3 is TGTGCCAGCAGTGGAGGACTAGCGGGAGTGAGTGAGCAGTTCTTC.

The V call is TRBV6-2 or TRBV6-3, the J call TRBJ2-3; 10 bases are shared with TRBD2. Germline V lookup: CDR1 MNHEY, CDR2 SVGEGT. The CDR3 extends over 20 amino acids. The ends lost 4 bases at V and 1 base at J; junction bases unmatched: 17. The CDR3, as DNA: TGTGCCAGCAGTTCCTCTAGCGGGGGCCGTTCTATTCTCCGCACAGATACGCAGTATTTT. The encoded protein is CASSSSSGGRSILRTDTQYF.

The genes are TRBV5-1 and TRBJ2-3; 11 bases are shared with TRBD2. CDR1 and CDR2 (germline): SGHRS, YFSETQ. This CDR3 is 17 amino acids long. After removal of 0 bases from V and 2 bases from J, the junction contained 5 bases not matched to a gene. CDR3 DNA sequence: TGCGCCAGCAGCTTGGTCGCTAGCGGGGGGTACACAGATACGCAGTATTTT. It codes for CASSLVASGGYTDTQYF.

This clone came up a few times. The rearrangement joins TRBV7-9 to TRBJ1-2, with D possibly TRBD1 on 5 matching bases. Deletions cut 5 bases from V and 7 bases from J, with 20 bases between. This CDR3 is 15 amino acids long. Germline V lookup: CDR1 SEHNR, CDR2 FQNEAQ (reference sequence). This CDR3 reads CASSPSGQIMGGYTF. CDR3 coding DNA: TGTGCCAGCAGCCCATCCGGACAAATTATGGGTGGCTACACCTTC.

This chain connects TRBV4-1 to TRBJ1-4; D gene uncertain. CDR3 length: 14 residues. Trimming removed 4 bases at V and 7 bases at J, with 13 bases between. Germline values: CDR1 MGHRA, CDR2 YSYEKL. The CDR3 is CASSRRTSVEKLFF. In DNA, the CDR3 is TGCGCCAGCAGCCGTCGGACGAGTGTTGAAAAACTGTTTTTT.

This chain links TRBV6-5 with TRBJ1-2; 8 nucleotides match TRBD1. The CDR3 has 14 residues. The germline V gene encodes CDR1 MNHEY and CDR2 SVGAGI. V lost 5 bases and J lost 7; bases outside the gene matches: 9. CDR3: CASSQDRERSGYTF. CDR3 in DNA: TGTGCCAGCAGTCAGGACAGGGAGCGGAGTGGCTACACCTTC.

The chain uses TRBV19 and TRBJ2-3; D remains ambiguous. The CDR3 sequence is 15 residues long. In germline, CDR1 is LNHDA, CDR2 SQIVND (reference sequence). V gave up 3 bases and J gave up 1 base, with 11 bases separating them. The CDR3 DNA reads TGTGCCAGTAGTATGGGCTCGGCGGGCACAGATACGCAGTATTTT. It specifies CASSMGSAGTDTQYF.

The chain combines TRBV6-5 with TRBJ2-2, with 13 bases identical to TRBD2. The CDR3 length is 15 residues. Trimming cost V 6 bases and J 5 bases; bases outside gene matches: 3. Per germline, CDR1 MNHEY and CDR2 SVGAGI. This CDR3 reads CASRETSGRTGELFF. Written as DNA, the CDR3 is TGTGCCAGCAGGGAGACTAGCGGGAGGACCGGGGAGCTGTTTTTT.

This clone is a singleton in its sample. This CDR3 is CASSLEVGYGYTF. CDR3 nucleotide sequence: TGTGCCAGCAGCTTAGAAGTAGGCTATGGCTACACCTTC. The chain combines TRBV11-2 with TRBJ1-2; no reliable D call. The CDR3 is made up of 13 amino acids. Germline CDR1 SGHAT, CDR2 FQNNGV. V gave up 0 bases and J gave up 4 bases, with 6 bases separating them.

The CDR3 region is CASSNSLSYEQYF. Here the CDR3 DNA reads TGTGCCAGCAGTAATAGTCTATCCTACGAGCAGTACTTC. The V call is TRBV11-1, the J call TRBJ2-7, with D unresolved. The length of the CDR3 is 13 residues. Germline-derived CDR1 and CDR2 are SGHAT and FQDESV (reference sequence). The V end was cut by 6 bases, the J end by 1 base, with 10 bases between. Using reference TRBV11-1 and TRBJ2-7 for the parts outside the CDR3, the full variable domain is EAEVAQSPRYKITEKSQAVAFWCDPISGHATLYWYRQILGQGPELLVQFQDESVVDDSQLPKDRFSAERLKGVDSTLKIQPAELGDSAMYLCASSNSLSYEQYFGPGTRLTVT.

J is TRBJ1-5 and V is TRBV10-1; weak D call: TRBD1 (5 bases). Trimming pared 7 bases from V and 7 bases from J, leaving 14 bases between. Germline V gene lookup returns CDR1 WNHNN and CDR2 SYGVQD (reference sequence). The CDR3 extends over 13 amino acids. The CDR3 reads CASTPRAGQPQHF. CDR3 coding DNA: TGCGCCAGCACCCCTCGGGCAGGGCAGCCCCAGCATTTT.

V is TRBV4-3 and J is TRBJ1-4; unclear D gene. Trimming took 0 bases from V and 0 from J, leaving 5 bases between them. The CDR3 is 15 residues long. The V gene's germline CDR1 is LGHNA and CDR2 YSLEER. CDR3 coding DNA: TGCGCCAGCAGCCAAGAAATGGCAACTAATGAAAAACTGTTTTTT. Its translation is CASSQEMATNEKLFF.

This clone was counted only a few times. This chain uses TRBV2 with TRBJ1-5; D is undetermined. The CDR3 extends over 13 amino acids. From germline, CDR1 is SNHLY and CDR2 FYNNEI. V was pared by 5 bases and J by 5 bases, with 10 bases between. This CDR3 reads CASSPDSDQPQHF. The CDR3 DNA is TGTGCCAGCAGTCCGGACTCAGATCAGCCCCAGCATTTT. Full variable domain (missing parts from reference TRBV2 and TRBJ1-5): EPEVTQTPSHQVTQMGQEVILRCVPISNHLYFYWYRQILGQKVEFLVSFYNNEISEKSEIFDDQFSVERPDGSNFTLKIRSTKLEDSAMYFCASSPDSDQPQHFGDGTRLSIL.

V usage is TRBV7-9 and J usage is TRBJ1-5, with D unclear. V was pared by 2 bases and J by 5 bases, with 7 bases between. The germline V gene encodes CDR1 SEHNR and CDR2 FQNEAQ (reference sequence). CDR3 length: 13 residues. The CDR3 region has the DNA TGTGCCAGCAGCTTAACAGAGTATCAGCCCCAGCATTTT. This encodes CASSLTEYQPQHF.